The 8 T cell receptor beta chains listed next were all sequenced from one sample in a study of breast tumors, draining lymph nodes, adjacent tissues. TCRdb recomputed calls from the multiplex PCR reads with MiXCR, one row per CDR3 protein. The sample lists 84,000 or so distinct CDR3 sequences, more than 25% occurring once. The lymph nodes were axillary draining lymph nodes from breast cancer patients. The source material was axillary lymph node tissue. The receptors were sampled from a female donor with breast cancer. Some clones in this sample may be carry-over from other donors' samples.

There are many counts of this clonotype. Since a much larger clone is just one base distant, this may be a read error. The rearrangement joins TRBV7-2 to TRBJ2-7, with D unclear. CDR1 is SGHTA, CDR2 FQGNSA, per germline. The CDR3 is made up of 11 amino acids. CDR3 sequence reads: CANSLFYEQYF. The CDR3 nucleotides read TGTGCCAACAGCTTATTCTACGAGCAGTACTTC.

This clonotype has at least ten counts. CDR3 amino acids: CASSQDRRLAVYNEQFF. In DNA, the CDR3 is TGTGCCAGCAGCCAAGATCGGAGACTAGCGGTCTACAATGAGCAGTTCTTC. The rearrangement links TRBV14 to TRBJ2-1; 9 nucleotides agree with TRBD2. This CDR3 has 17 amino acids. Germline V CDR1 and CDR2: SGHDN, FVKESK. Trimming took 0 bases from V and 3 from J; bases not matched to a gene: 6. Looking up the rest from reference TRBV14 and TRBJ2-1 gives the full variable domain: EAGVTQFPSHSVIEKGQTVTLRCDPISGHDNLYWYRRVMGKEIKFLLHFVKESKQDESGMPNNRFLAERTGGTYSTLKVQPAELEDSGVYFCASSQDRRLAVYNEQFFGPGTRLTVL.

Of note for this clonotype: Being one base from a much bigger clone, this may be a read error. Here the CDR3 omits its conserved ending phenylalanine or tryptophan, so a read error is the likely source. The rearrangement joins TRBV6-6 to TRBJ1-4, with D hard to call. Germline V gene sequence: CDR1 MNHNY, CDR2 SVGAGI (reference sequence). This CDR3 has 14 residues. The V end was cut by 8 bases, the J end by 0 bases, with 10 bases between. CDR3 sequence: CASLRDATNEKLFL. CDR3 nucleotide sequence: TGTGCCAGCCTCCGCGATGCAACTAATGAAAAACTGTTTCTT.

In its sample, this clonotype was seen many times. V and J are TRBV3-1 and TRBJ1-4; no definite D call. Trimming removed 4 bases from V and 8 bases from J, with 14 bases in between. CDR3 length equals 14 residues. Germline V gives CDR1 LGHDT, CDR2 YNNKEL (reference sequence). The DNA for the CDR3 is TGTGCCAGCAGCCGGCGAAACGAGGACGAAAAACTGTTTTTT. Amino acid sequence: CASSRRNEDEKLFF. Based on the CDR3 plus reference TRBV3-1 and TRBJ1-4, the full variable domain is DTAVSQTPKYLVTQMGNDKSIKCEQNLGHDTMYWYKQDSKKFLKIMFSYNNKELIINETVPNRFSPKSPDKAHLNLHINSLELGDSAVYFCASSRRNEDEKLFFGSGTQLSVL.

The gene calls are TRBV19 and TRBJ2-3; no reliable D call. This CDR3 has 16 amino acids. V lost 1 base and J lost 4, with 15 bases in between. Per germline, CDR1 LNHDA and CDR2 SQIVND (reference sequence). CDR3 coding DNA: TGTGCCAGTAGTATAGTGTGCGCCGCTCATGCAGATACGCAGTATTTT. It yields the protein CASSIVCAAHADTQYF.

The table lists this clonotype with many counts. The chain uses TRBV5-1 and TRBJ2-3; D is perhaps TRBD2 (5 bases). Germline CDR1 is SGHRS and CDR2 is YFSETQ. Trimming stripped 0 bases from V and 4 bases from J, with 12 bases between. CDR3 size: 15 residues. The CDR3 is CASSLGTVSADTQYF. CDR3 bases: TGCGCCAGCAGCTTGGGGACTGTTAGCGCAGATACGCAGTATTTT.

Points on this clonotype: The junction shows a germline mismatch at one end, possibly a read error. V usage is TRBV9 and J usage is TRBJ2-2, with D tentatively TRBD1 or TRBD2 (5 bases each). The length of the CDR3 is 16 residues. Germline CDR1 reads SGDLS; CDR2 reads YYNGEE. The CDR3 region is CASSVAGLLNTGALFF. The DNA for the CDR3 is TGTGCCAGCAGCGTAGCAGGCTTACTGAACACCGGGGCGCTGTTTTTC.

This sequence joins TRBV5-1 and TRBJ1-2; D is unresolved. The CDR3 totals 12 residues. In germline, CDR1 is SGHRS, CDR2 YFSETQ. The ends were cut back, 3 bases at V and 12 bases at J, with 15 bases in the middle. CDR3 residues: CASSWGGDGHTF. CDR3 sequence (DNA): TGCGCCAGCAGCTGGGGAGGTGACGGCCACACCTTC.